This T cell receptor (beta chain) derives from a study of T cell repertoires in cytomegalovirus infection. Across the study: Matching HLA type and CMV infection were both indicated by public TCR beta signatures.

This clonotype appeared many times. Its antigen is currently unknown. The germline gives CDR1 WSHSY, CDR2 SAAADI. With 9 bases clipped from V and 3 bases from J, the junction kept 3 bases outside the gene matches. The CDR3 has 12 amino acids. Using its own MiXCR run on the reads, TCRdb lists one record per CDR3 protein. The sample records around 900,000 distinct CDR3 sequences, less than 35% being singletons. The specimen comprised cultured CD8+ T cells from PBMCs, sampled from culture after CMV antigen stimulation. The sequence was obtained from a human donor in good health (CMV status not recorded). Some clones in this sample may be carry-over from other donors' samples. The rearrangement joins TRBV10-2 to TRBJ1-1; 8 bases align to TRBD1. The DNA for the CDR3 is TGCGCCAGTGGACAGGGCTACACTGAAGCTTTCTTT. Amino acid sequence: CASGQGYTEAFF.